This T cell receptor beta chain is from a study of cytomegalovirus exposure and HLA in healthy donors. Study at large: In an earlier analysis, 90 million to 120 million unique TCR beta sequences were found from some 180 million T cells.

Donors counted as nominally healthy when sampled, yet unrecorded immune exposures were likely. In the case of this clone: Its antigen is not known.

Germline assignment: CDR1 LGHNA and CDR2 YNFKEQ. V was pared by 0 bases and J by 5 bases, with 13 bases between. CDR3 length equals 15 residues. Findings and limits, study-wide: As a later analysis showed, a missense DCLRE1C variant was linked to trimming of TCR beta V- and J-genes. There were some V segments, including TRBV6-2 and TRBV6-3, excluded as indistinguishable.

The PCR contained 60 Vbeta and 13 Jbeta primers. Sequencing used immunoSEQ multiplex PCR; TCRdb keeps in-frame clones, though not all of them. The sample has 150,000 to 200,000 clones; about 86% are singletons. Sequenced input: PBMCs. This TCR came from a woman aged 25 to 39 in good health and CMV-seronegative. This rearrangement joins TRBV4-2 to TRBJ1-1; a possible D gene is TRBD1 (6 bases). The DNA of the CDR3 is TGTGCCAGCAGCCAAGATAACAGGGCGAGGACTGAAGCTTTCTTT. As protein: CASSQDNRARTEAFF.